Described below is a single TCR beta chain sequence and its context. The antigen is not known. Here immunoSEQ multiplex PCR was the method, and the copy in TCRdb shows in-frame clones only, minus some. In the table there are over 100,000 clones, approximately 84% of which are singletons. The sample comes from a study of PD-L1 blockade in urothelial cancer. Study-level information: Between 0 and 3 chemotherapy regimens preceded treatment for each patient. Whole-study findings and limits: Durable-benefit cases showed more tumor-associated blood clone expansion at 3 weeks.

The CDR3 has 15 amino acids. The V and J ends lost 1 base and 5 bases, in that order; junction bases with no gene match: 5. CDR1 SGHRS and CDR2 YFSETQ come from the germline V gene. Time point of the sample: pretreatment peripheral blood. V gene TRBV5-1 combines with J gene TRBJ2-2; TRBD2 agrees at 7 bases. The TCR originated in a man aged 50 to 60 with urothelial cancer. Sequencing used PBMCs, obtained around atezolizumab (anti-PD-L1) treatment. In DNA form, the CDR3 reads TGCGCCAGCAGCTTGTCGCTGGGGGGGACCGGGGAGCTGTTTTTT. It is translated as CASSLSLGGTGELFF.